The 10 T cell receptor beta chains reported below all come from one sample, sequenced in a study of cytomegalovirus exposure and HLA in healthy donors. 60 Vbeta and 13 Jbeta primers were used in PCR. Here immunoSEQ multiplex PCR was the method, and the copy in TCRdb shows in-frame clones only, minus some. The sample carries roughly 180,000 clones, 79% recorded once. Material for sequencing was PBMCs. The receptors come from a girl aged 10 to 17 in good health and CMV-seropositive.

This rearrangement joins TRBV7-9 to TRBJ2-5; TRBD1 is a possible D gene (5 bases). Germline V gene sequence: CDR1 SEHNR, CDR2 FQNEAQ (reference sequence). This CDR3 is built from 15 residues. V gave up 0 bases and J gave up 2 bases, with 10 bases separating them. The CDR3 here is CASSLARAEQETQYF. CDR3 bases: TGTGCCAGCAGCTTAGCCAGGGCAGAGCAAGAGACCCAGTACTTC.

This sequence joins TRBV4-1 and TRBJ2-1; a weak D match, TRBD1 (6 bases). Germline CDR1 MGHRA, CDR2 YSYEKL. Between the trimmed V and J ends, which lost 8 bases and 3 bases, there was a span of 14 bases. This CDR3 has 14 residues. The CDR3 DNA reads TGCGCCAGCGCGATCGGGACAATCTACAATGAGCAGTTCTTC. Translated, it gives CASAIGTIYNEQFF.

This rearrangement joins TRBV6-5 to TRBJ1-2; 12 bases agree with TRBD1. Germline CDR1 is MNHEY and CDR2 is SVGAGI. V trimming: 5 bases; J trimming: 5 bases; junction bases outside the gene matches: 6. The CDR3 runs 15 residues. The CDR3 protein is CASSTGTGGGYGYTF. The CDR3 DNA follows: TGTGCCAGCAGTACCGGGACAGGGGGCGGGTATGGCTACACCTTC.

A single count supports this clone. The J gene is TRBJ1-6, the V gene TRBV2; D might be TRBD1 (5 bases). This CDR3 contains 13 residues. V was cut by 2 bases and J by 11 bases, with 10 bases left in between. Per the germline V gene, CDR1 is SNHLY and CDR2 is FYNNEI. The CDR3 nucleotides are TGTGCCAGCAGTGAACACACGGGGGCACCCCTCCACTTT. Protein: CASSEHTGAPLHF.

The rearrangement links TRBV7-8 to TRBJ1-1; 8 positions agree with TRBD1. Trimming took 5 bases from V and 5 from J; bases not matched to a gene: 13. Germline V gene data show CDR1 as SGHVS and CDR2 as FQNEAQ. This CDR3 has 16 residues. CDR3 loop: CASSQDRGGEGTEAFF. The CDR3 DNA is TGTGCCAGCAGCCAAGACAGGGGCGGCGAGGGGACTGAAGCTTTCTTT.

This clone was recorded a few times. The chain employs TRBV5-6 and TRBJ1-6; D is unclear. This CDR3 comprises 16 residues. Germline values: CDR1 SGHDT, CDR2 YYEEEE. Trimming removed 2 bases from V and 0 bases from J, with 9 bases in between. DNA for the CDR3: TGTGCCAGCAGCTTCGTGAGTAGCTCCTATAATTCACCCCTCCACTTT. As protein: CASSFVSSSYNSPLHF.

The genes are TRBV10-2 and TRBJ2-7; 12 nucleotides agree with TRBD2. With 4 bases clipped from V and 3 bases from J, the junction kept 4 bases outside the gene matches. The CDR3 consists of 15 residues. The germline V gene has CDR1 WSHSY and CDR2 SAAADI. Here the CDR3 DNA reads TGCGCCAGCAGTGCGCTAGCGGGGGGGCTCTACGAGCAGTACTTC. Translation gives CASSALAGGLYEQYF.

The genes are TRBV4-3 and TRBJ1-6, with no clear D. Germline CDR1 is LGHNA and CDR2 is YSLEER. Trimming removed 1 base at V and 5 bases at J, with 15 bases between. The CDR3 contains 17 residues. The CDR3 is CASSQGVAGSDNSPLHF. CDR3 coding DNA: TGCGCCAGCAGCCAAGGTGTGGCCGGGTCAGATAATTCACCCCTCCACTTT.

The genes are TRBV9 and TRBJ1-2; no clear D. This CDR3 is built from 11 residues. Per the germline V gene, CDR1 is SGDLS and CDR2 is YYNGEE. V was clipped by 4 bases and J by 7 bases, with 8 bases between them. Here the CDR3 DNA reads TGTGCCAGCAGCTCTTCAGGTGGCTACACCTTC. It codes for CASSSSGGYTF.

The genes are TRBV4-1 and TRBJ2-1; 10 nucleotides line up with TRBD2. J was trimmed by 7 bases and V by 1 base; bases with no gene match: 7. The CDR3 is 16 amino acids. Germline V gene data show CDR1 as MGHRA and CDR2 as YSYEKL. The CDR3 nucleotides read TGCGCCAGCAGCCAAGGTTTAGCGGGGGGAAGGAATGAGCAGTTCTTC. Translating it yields CASSQGLAGGRNEQFF.